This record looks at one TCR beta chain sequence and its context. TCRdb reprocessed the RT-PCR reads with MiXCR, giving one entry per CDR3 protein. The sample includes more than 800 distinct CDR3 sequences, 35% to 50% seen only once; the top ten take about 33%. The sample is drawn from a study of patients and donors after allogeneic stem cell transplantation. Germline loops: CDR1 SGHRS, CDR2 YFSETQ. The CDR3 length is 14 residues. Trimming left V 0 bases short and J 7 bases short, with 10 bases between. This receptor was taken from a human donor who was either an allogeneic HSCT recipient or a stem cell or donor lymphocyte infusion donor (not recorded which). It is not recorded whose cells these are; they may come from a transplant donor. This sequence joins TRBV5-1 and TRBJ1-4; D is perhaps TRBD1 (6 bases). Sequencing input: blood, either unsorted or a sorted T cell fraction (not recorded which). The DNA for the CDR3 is TGCGCCAGCAGCTTGGACAGGGCCCGTGAAAAACTGTTTTTT. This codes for CASSLDRAREKLFF.